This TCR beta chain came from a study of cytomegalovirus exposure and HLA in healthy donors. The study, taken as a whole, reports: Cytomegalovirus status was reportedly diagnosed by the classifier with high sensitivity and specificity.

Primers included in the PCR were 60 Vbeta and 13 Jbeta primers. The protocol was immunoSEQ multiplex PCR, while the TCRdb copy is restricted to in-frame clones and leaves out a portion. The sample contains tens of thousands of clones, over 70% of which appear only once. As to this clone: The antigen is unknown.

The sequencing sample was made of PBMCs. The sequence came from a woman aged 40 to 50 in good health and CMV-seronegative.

The CDR3 nucleotides are TGTGCCACCAGCAGAAACAGGGGTAGCCACGAGCAGTACTTC. Protein sequence: CATSRNRGSHEQYF. The rearrangement joins TRBV15 to TRBJ2-7; 7 bases map to TRBD1. Germline assignment: CDR1 LNHNV and CDR2 YYDKDF (reference sequence). J lost 5 bases, V lost 2 bases, and 6 bases had no gene match. The CDR3 is 14 amino acids.